Sequencing of this TCR beta chain was carried out in a study of shared clonotypes between healthy human individuals. Study-wide background: In total, the donors were two women and a few men aged 18 to 49.

This CDR3 is built from 19 residues. With 4 bases removed from V and 2 bases from J, the gap between germline ends came to 26 bases. Germline V gives CDR1 SEHNR, CDR2 FQNEAQ (reference sequence). As defined, naive CD8 cells were CD45RO-negative and positively selected for CCR7, with terminally differentiated effector memory CD45RA+ cells excluded. The table came from immunoSEQ multiplex PCR; TCRdb's copy has only in-frame clones and leaves some out. Of about 1,900,000 clones in the sample, about 95% were seen once. Source material: naive CD8+ T cells sorted from blood. This TCR was recovered from a man younger than 35 in good health. The chain combines TRBV7-9 with TRBJ1-2, with TRBD1 as a possible D gene (5 bases). The CDR3 loop is CASSSKGGQGTLANYGYTF. CDR3 nucleotide sequence: TGTGCCAGCAGCTCCAAGGGAGGGCAGGGAACATTAGCAAACTATGGCTACACCTTC.